The 22 T cell receptor beta chains presented below share a single source sample, sequenced in a study of beta chain features in type 1 diabetes. Study findings and constraints: Significant though moderate, a shortening of TCRB CDR3s appeared in all four CD4+ subsets of Type 1 diabetes patients.

No antigen is known for these receptors. Since all of the isolated RNA was reverse transcribed, expressed TCRB transcripts were what got sequenced. Produced via immunoSEQ multiplex PCR; TCRdb's table is partial and in-frame only. The sample holds 150,000 to 170,000 clones; approximately 10% are singletons and the top ten take more than 0.4%. Input material: central memory CD4+ T cells from blood. The receptors come from a young man with type 1 diabetes.

CDR3 protein: CASSPRSNQPQHF. CDR3 nucleotides: TGTGCCAGCAGTCCCCGGAGCAATCAGCCCCAGCATTTT. The gene calls are TRBV2 and TRBJ1-5, with unresolved D. The length of the CDR3 is 13 residues. Trimming shortened V by 5 bases and J by 1 base, and 6 bases separated the two germline ends. Germline CDR1 is SNHLY and CDR2 is FYNNEI. Filled out from reference TRBV2 and TRBJ1-5, the complete variable domain reads EPEVTQTPSHQVTQMGQEVILRCVPISNHLYFYWYRQILGQKVEFLVSFYNNEISEKSEIFDDQFSVERPDGSNFTLKIRSTKLEDSAMYFCASSPRSNQPQHFGDGTRLSIL.

This chain uses TRBV30 with TRBJ1-4; 7 bases are shared with TRBD1. The length of the CDR3 is 14 residues. Germline V gene lookup returns CDR1 GTSNPN and CDR2 SVGIG (reference sequence). Trimming removed 7 bases from V and 5 bases from J; junction bases left unmatched: 10. CDR3 amino acids: CALHDRAGNEKLFF. CDR3 bases: TGTGCCTTGCACGACAGGGCCGGGAATGAAAAACTGTTTTTT.

The chain carries TRBV7-2 and TRBJ2-2, with D perhaps TRBD1 (6 bases). The germline V and J ends were trimmed by 5 bases and 4 bases, with 14 bases remaining between them. Germline loops: CDR1 SGHTA, CDR2 FQGNSA. This CDR3 comprises 15 residues. The chain's CDR3 is CASSRPTGTTGELFF. Written as DNA, the CDR3 is TGTGCCAGCAGCCGACCAACAGGGACCACCGGGGAGCTGTTTTTT.

V and J are TRBV2 and TRBJ1-1, with 9 bases aligning to TRBD1. The CDR3 covers 13 residues. Germline V gene data show CDR1 as SNHLY and CDR2 as FYNNEI. V shed 6 bases, J shed 14 bases, and the junction held 13 bases outside the gene matches. Here the CDR3 DNA reads TGTGCCAGCAGGGAATTGGGACAGGGATCGACCTTCTTT. It is translated as CASRELGQGSTFF.

This clone was found a few times. The V gene is TRBV4-2, the J gene TRBJ1-2; 10 bases agree with TRBD1. The germline CDR1 and CDR2 sequences are LGHNA and YNFKEQ. The CDR3 is made up of 15 amino acids. V lost 0 bases, J lost 4 bases, and 2 bases stayed unmatched. The CDR3 here is CASSQEGQGSYGYTF. The CDR3 DNA reads as TGTGCCAGCAGCCAAGAGGGACAGGGGAGCTATGGCTACACCTTC.

The J gene is TRBJ2-1, the V gene TRBV19, with 9 nucleotides matching TRBD2. The CDR3 has 17 amino acids. Germline lookup yields CDR1 LNHDA and CDR2 SQIVND (reference sequence). V lost 2 bases to trimming and J lost 6 bases; unmatched junction nucleotides: 11. The chain's CDR3 is CASSILAGISVRNEQFF. The CDR3 DNA follows: TGTGCCAGTAGTATACTAGCGGGAATCTCGGTGCGCAATGAGCAGTTCTTC.

This clone was seen a handful of times. The chain has TRBV18 and TRBJ2-7; TRBD2 aligns across 9 bases. The germline CDR1 and CDR2 sequences are KGHSH and LQKENI. The V and J ends lost 2 bases and 2 bases, in that order; junction bases with no gene match: 7. This CDR3 has 16 residues. CDR3 nucleotides: TGTGCCAGCTCACCATCTTTTAGCGGGGGAACCTACGAGCAGTACTTC. It codes for CASSPSFSGGTYEQYF.

This clone was seen a handful of times. The chain employs TRBV9 and TRBJ2-7, with a weak D call TRBD2 (5 bases). V dropped 0 bases and J dropped 3 bases, with 13 bases sitting between them. This CDR3 has 15 amino acids. Germline CDR1 SGDLS, CDR2 YYNGEE. The CDR3 DNA reads as TGTGCCAGCAGCGTAGGTCGGGCGGGTCTCTACGAGCAGTACTTC. Its protein product is CASSVGRAGLYEQYF.

This clone was counted only a few times. DNA of the CDR3: TGCAGTGCTACCCCTCTAAGAGAGCAGTACTTC. This sequence encodes CSATPLREQYF. J is TRBJ2-7 and V is TRBV20-1; D is ambiguous. The V end lost 4 bases, the J end lost 7 bases, and 11 bases lay between the germline ends. Germline lookup yields CDR1 DFQATT and CDR2 SNEGSKA (reference sequence). The CDR3 totals 11 residues.

The V call is TRBV15, the J call TRBJ1-5, with a possible D match to TRBD1 (5 bases). V lost 2 bases and J lost 7, with 12 bases in between. Germline V CDR1 and CDR2: LNHNV, YYDKDF (reference sequence). The CDR3 totals 14 residues. CDR3 amino acids: CATSRRGEGQPQHF. CDR3 DNA: TGTGCCACCAGCAGACGGGGGGAAGGGCAGCCCCAGCATTTT.

Only a few counts were recorded for this clone. This chain uses TRBV28 with TRBJ2-5; maybe TRBD1 (6 bases). V was shortened by 5 bases and J by 5 bases, with 18 bases between the two germline ends. The CDR3 length is 15 residues. In germline, CDR1 is MDHEN, CDR2 SYDVKM. The chain's CDR3 is CASSLGLGASETQYF. CDR3 bases: TGTGCCAGCAGTCTCGGACTGGGGGCCTCGGAGACCCAGTACTTC.

V gene TRBV6-5 combines with J gene TRBJ2-3; TRBD1 matches at 8 bases. Germline V lookup: CDR1 MNHEY, CDR2 SVGAGI. The CDR3 has 16 residues. J lost 1 base, V lost 2 bases, and 5 bases had no gene match. In DNA, the CDR3 is TGTGCCAGCAGTTACGAGGGGGGACAGGGCACAGATACGCAGTATTTT. Translating gives CASSYEGGQGTDTQYF.

The gene calls are TRBV27 and TRBJ2-3; TRBD2 matches at 13 bases. Germline assignment: CDR1 MNHEY and CDR2 SMNVEV (reference sequence). V shed 5 bases and J 3 bases; nucleotides not matched to a gene: 5. The CDR3 sequence is 16 residues long. The CDR3 DNA reads as TGTGCCAGCAGTAGGACTAGCGGGAGAGCGACAGATACGCAGTATTTT. Translation gives CASSRTSGRATDTQYF.

This clone was observed many times. The chain carries TRBV21-1 and TRBJ1-5; TRBD1 is the table's D call, not checked against the DNA. TRBV21-1 constitutes a pseudogene. The CDR3 is made up of 17 amino acids. CDR3 region: CASSKWDREKSNQPQHF. In DNA, the CDR3 is TGTGCCAGCAGCAAATGGGACAGGGAAAAGAGCAATCAGCCCCAGCATTTT.

Only a few counts were recorded for this clone. The rearrangement links TRBV5-6 to TRBJ2-1; the match to TRBD1 covers 8 bases. The CDR3 is 16 residues long. The trim removed 1 base at V and 1 base at J, leaving 4 bases unmatched. CDR1 is SGHDT, CDR2 YYEEEE, per germline. The DNA for the CDR3 is TGTGCCAGCAGCTTGTATGGGACAGGTTCCTACAATGAGCAGTTCTTC. As protein: CASSLYGTGSYNEQFF.

This clone has more than one count but fewer than ten. In DNA form, the CDR3 reads TGTGCCAGCAGTTTGGGGACAGGGGCCGGCTACACCTTC. It is translated as CASSLGTGAGYTF. The V and J genes are TRBV28 and TRBJ1-2, with 10 bases lining up with TRBD1. The germline V gene has CDR1 MDHEN and CDR2 SYDVKM. V shed 3 bases and J 8 bases; nucleotides not matched to a gene: 3. This CDR3 contains 13 residues.

This clone has just a few counts. The rearrangement uses TRBV4-1 and TRBJ2-5; the D gene is possibly TRBD1 (5 bases). V lost 1 base, J lost 5 bases, and 11 bases lay in between. The CDR3 is made up of 14 amino acids. Germline assignment: CDR1 MGHRA and CDR2 YSYEKL. The CDR3 sequence: CASSQGAGLETQYF. In DNA form, the CDR3 reads TGCGCCAGCAGCCAAGGGGCAGGGCTGGAGACCCAGTACTTC.

The J gene is TRBJ1-1, the V gene TRBV10-3; D unclear. This CDR3 is 11 amino acids long. CDR1 and CDR2 (germline): ENHRY, SYGVKD. The V gene lost 3 bases and the J gene lost 11 bases, with 10 bases spanning the gap. CDR3 bases: TGTGCCATCAGTGAAGGATGGAGGGCTTTCTTT. Protein: CAISEGWRAFF.

A few counts support this clone. The chain has TRBV6-5 and TRBJ2-7; 8 bases agree with TRBD1. From germline, CDR1 is MNHEY and CDR2 SVGAGI. CDR3 length equals 16 residues. V gave up 0 bases and J gave up 2 bases; unmatched junction bases: 6. The CDR3 DNA follows: TGTGCCAGCAGTTACTCGCCACCGGGACAGGCCTACGAGCAGTACTTC. Protein product: CASSYSPPGQAYEQYF.

The genes are TRBV5-4 and TRBJ1-1; TRBD1 agrees at 9 bases. This CDR3 is built from 13 residues. Germline CDR1 and CDR2: SGHNT and YYREEE (reference sequence). J was trimmed by 5 bases and V by 3 bases; bases with no gene match: 2. CDR3 nucleotides: TGTGCCAGCAGCTACGACAGGGGGACTGAAGCTTTCTTT. Its translation: CASSYDRGTEAFF.

This CDR3 is CAWGSGTSSYNEQFF. For the CDR3, the DNA is TGTGCCTGGGGAAGCGGGACCAGCTCCTACAATGAGCAGTTCTTC. The rearrangement uses TRBV30 and TRBJ2-1; TRBD2 matches 7 bases. The CDR3 is made up of 15 amino acids. V lost 5 bases, J lost 0 bases, and 7 bases stayed unmatched. Germline assignment: CDR1 GTSNPN and CDR2 SVGIG (reference sequence).

This clone was seen only a few times. The rearrangement uses TRBV11-2 and TRBJ2-3, with 7 bases identical to TRBD2. Per the germline V gene, CDR1 is SGHAT and CDR2 is FQNNGV. The CDR3 is 16 amino acids. After removal of 4 bases from V and 4 bases from J, the junction contained 11 bases not matched to a gene. CDR3 protein: CASSSSRLALADTQYF. For the CDR3, the DNA is TGTGCCAGCAGCTCTAGTCGACTAGCCTTGGCAGATACGCAGTATTTT. The full variable domain, completed using reference TRBV11-2 and TRBJ2-3, is EAGVAQSPRYKIIEKRQSVAFWCNPISGHATLYWYQQILGQGPKLLIQFQNNGVVDDSQLPKDRFSAERLKGVDSTLKIQPAKLEDSAVYLCASSSSRLALADTQYFGPGTRLTVL.